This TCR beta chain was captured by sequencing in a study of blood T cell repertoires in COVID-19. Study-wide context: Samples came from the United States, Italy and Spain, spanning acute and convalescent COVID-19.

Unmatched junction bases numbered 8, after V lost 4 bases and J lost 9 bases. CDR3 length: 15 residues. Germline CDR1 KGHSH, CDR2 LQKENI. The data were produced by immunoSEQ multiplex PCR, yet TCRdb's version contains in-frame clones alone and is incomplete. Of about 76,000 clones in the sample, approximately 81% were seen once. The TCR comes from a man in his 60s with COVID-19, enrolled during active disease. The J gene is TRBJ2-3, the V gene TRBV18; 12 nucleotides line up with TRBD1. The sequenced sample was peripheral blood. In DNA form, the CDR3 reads TGTGCCAGCTCACTCCCGGGACAGGGGGCTCACACGCAGTATTTT. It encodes CASSLPGQGAHTQYF.